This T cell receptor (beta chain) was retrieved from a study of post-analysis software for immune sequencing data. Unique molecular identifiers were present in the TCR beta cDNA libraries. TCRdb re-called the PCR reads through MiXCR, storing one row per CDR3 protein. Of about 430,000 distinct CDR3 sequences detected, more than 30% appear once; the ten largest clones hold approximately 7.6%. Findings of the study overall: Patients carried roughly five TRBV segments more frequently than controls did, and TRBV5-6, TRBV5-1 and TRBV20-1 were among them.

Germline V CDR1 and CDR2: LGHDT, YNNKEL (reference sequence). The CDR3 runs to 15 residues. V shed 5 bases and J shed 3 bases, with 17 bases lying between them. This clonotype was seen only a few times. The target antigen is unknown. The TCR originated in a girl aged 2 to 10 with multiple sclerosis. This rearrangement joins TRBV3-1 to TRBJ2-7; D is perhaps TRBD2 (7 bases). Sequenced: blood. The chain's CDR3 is CASSNIGGGLYEQYF. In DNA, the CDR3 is TGTGCCAGCAGCAACATAGGGGGGGGCCTCTACGAGCAGTACTTC.